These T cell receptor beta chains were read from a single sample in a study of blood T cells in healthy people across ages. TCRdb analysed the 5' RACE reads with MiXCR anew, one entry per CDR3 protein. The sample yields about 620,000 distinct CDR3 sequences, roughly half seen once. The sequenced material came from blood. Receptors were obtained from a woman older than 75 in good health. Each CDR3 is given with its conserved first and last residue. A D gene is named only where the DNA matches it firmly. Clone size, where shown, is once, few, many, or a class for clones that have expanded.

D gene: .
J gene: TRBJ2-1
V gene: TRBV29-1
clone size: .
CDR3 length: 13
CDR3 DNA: TGCAGCGTCCAGCTAGCCGCACACAATGAGCAGTTCTTC
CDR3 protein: CSVQLAAHNEQFF

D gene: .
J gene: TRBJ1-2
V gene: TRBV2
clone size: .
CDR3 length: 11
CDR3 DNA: TGTGCCAGCAGTGAAGAGGCGGGCTACACCTTC
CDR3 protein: CASSEEAGYTF

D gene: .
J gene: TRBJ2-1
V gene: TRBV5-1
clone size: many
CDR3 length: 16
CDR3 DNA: TGCGCCAGTGCCGGGACGCAGATGAACCCTTACAATGAGCAGTTCTTC
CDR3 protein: CASAGTQMNPYNEQFF

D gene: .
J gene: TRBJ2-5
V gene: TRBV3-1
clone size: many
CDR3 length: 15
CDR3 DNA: TGTGCCAGCAGCGCTCGCAGGGGAACACAAGAGACCCAGTACTTC
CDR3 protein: CASSARRGTQETQYF

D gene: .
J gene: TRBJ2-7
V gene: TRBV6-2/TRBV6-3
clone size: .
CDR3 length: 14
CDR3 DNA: TGTGCCGGCAGTTACTCGGGCCGGATCTACGAGCAGTACTTC
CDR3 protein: CAGSYSGRIYEQYF

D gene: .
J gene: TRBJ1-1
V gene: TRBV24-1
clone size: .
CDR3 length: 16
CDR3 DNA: TGTGCCACCAGTGATTTGCAGGAGCGGGGGGCGACTGAAGCTTTCTTT
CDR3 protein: CATSDLQERGATEAFF

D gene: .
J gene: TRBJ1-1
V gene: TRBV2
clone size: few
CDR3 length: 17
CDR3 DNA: TGTGCCAGCAGTGAAGTAGACAGGTCAGGAAGACGGACTGAAGCTTTCTTT
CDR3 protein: CASSEVDRSGRRTEAFF

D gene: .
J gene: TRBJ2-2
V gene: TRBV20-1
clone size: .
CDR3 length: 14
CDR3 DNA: TGCAGTGCTATAGGGAGAGTCAACACCGGGGAGCTGTTTTTT
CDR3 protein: CSAIGRVNTGELFF

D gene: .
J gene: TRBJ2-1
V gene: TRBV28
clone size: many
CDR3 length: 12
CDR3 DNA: TGTGCCAGCAGTTTAGGGCCTACGGAGCAGTTCTTC
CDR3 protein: CASSLGPTEQFF

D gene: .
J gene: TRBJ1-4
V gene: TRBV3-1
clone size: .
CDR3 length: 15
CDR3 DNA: TGTGCCAGCAGCCAAGCGCTCACGGGGGGCGAAAAACTGTTTTTT
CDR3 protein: CASSQALTGGEKLFF

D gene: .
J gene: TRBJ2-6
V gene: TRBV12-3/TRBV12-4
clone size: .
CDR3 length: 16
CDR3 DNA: TGTGCCAGCAGTTTCGGCTTGAGCTCTGGGGCCAACGTCCTGACTTTC
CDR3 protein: CASSFGLSSGANVLTF

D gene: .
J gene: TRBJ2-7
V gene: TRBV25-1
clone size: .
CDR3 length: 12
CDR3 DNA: TGTGCCAGCAGTGTCTCTAACTACGAGCAGTACTTC
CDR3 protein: CASSVSNYEQYF

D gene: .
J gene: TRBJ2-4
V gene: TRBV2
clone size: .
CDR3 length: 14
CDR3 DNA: TGTGCCAGCAGGCTGACAGGCATTAAAAACATTCAGTACTTC
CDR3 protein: CASRLTGIKNIQYF

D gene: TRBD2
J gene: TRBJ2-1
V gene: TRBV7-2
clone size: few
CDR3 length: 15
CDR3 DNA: TGTGCCAGCAGCTCTAGGAGCGGGGGGGCCAGTGAGCAGTTCTTC
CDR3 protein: CASSSRSGGASEQFF

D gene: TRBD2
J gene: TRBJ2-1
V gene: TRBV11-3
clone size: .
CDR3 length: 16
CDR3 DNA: TGTGCCAGCAGCCCACATTCTAGCGGTTCATACAATGAGCAGTTCTTC
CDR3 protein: CASSPHSSGSYNEQFF

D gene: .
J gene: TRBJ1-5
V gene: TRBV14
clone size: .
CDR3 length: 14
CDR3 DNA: TGTGCCAGCAGCCAAGTAGGGCTGGATCAGCCCCAGCATTTT
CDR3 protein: CASSQVGLDQPQHF

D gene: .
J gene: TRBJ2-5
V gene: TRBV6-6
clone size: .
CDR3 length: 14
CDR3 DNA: TGTGCCAGCAGCCCCGGGACCGCGGGAGAGACCCAGTACTTC
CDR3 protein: CASSPGTAGETQYF

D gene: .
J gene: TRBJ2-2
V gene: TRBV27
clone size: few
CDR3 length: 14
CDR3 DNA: TGTGCCAGCAGTGTAGACCAACCTACCGGGGAGCTGTTTTTT
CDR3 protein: CASSVDQPTGELFF

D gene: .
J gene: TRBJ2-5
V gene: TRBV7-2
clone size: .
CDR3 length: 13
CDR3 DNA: TGTGCCAGCAGCTCCCTTCAGGGCGAGACCCAGTACTTC
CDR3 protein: CASSSLQGETQYF

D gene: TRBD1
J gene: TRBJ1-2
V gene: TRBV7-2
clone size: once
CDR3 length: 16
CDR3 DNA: TGTGCCAGCAGCTCCCGACAGGGGGCGCTGGGCTATGGCTACACCTTC
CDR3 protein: CASSSRQGALGYGYTF